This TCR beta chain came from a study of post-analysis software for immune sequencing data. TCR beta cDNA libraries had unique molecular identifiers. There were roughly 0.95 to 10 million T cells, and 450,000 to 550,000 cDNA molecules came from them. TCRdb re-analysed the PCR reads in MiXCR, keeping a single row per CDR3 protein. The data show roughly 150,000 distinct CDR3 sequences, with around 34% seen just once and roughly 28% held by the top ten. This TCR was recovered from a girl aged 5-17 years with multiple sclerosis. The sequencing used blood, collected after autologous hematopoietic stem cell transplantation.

In nucleotides, the CDR3 is TGTGCCAGTACCGACCGGGGACTAGCGGGAGCCAATGAGCAGTTCTTC. Residues: CASTDRGLAGANEQFF. V gene TRBV19 combines with J gene TRBJ2-1, with 14 bases that match TRBD2. Trimming removed 7 bases from V and 6 bases from J; junction bases left unmatched: 8. The CDR3 extends over 16 amino acids. CDR1 is LNHDA, CDR2 SQIVND, per germline (reference sequence).